Described below is a single T cell receptor beta chain sequence and its context. Its matching antigen is unknown. The data were obtained in a study of OX40 agonist ivuxolimab in advanced cancers. Autoimmune disease history or systemic immunosuppression disqualified patients. Researchers took blood at baseline, on cycle 4 day 1, and on cycle 7 day 1. Points from the study as a whole: By week 6 at 0.1 to 3.0 mg/kg, blood CD4+ and CD8+ T cells had expanded clonally. CD4+ T cells averaged fewer expanded clones than CD8+ T cells.

The CDR3 is made up of 16 amino acids. V gave up 2 bases and J gave up 5 bases, with 18 bases separating them. Germline CDR1 MNHEY, CDR2 SVGAGI. The assay was immunoSEQ multiplex PCR, and TCRdb's table has in-frame clones only and misses some. Of 30,000 to 40,000 clones detected, roughly three quarters appear once; the ten largest clones hold about 14%. The starting material was CD4+ or CD8+ T cells sorted from blood, obtained in a trial of the OX40 agonist ivuxolimab. This TCR was recovered from an adult with an advanced solid tumor such as melanoma, head and neck, liver or kidney cancer. The gene calls are TRBV6-5 and TRBJ2-5; D not resolved. The CDR3 DNA reads as TGTGCCAGCAGTTACCCAGGAGTCGGACCGCGGGAGACCCAGTACTTC. Protein product: CASSYPGVGPRETQYF.